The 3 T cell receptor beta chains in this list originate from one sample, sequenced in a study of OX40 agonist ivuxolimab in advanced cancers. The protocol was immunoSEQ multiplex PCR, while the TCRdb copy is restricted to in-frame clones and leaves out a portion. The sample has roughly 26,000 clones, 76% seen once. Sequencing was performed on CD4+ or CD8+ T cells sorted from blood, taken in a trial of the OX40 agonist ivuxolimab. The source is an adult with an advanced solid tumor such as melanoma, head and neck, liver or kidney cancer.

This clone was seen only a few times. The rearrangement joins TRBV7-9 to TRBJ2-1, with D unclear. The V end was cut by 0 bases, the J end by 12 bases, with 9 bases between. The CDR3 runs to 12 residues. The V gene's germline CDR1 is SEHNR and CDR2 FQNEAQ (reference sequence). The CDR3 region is CASSLALVSQFF. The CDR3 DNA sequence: TGTGCCAGCAGCTTAGCATTGGTCTCGCAGTTCTTC.

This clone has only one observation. The CDR3 protein is CAWSKTSGLTDTQYF. In nucleotides, the CDR3 is TGTGCCTGGAGTAAAACTAGCGGGCTCACAGATACGCAGTATTTT. The rearrangement links TRBV30 to TRBJ2-3; 9 nucleotides align to TRBD2. Trimming cost V 2 bases and J 2 bases; bases outside gene matches: 5. The CDR3 totals 15 residues. CDR1 and CDR2 (germline): GTSNPN, SVGIG (reference sequence).

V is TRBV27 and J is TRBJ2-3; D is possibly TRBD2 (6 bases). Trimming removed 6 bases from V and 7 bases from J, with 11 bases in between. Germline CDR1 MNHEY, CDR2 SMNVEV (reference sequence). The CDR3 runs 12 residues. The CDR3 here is CASSLEGYTQYF. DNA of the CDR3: TGTGCCAGCAGCCTGGAGGGGTATACGCAGTATTTT.